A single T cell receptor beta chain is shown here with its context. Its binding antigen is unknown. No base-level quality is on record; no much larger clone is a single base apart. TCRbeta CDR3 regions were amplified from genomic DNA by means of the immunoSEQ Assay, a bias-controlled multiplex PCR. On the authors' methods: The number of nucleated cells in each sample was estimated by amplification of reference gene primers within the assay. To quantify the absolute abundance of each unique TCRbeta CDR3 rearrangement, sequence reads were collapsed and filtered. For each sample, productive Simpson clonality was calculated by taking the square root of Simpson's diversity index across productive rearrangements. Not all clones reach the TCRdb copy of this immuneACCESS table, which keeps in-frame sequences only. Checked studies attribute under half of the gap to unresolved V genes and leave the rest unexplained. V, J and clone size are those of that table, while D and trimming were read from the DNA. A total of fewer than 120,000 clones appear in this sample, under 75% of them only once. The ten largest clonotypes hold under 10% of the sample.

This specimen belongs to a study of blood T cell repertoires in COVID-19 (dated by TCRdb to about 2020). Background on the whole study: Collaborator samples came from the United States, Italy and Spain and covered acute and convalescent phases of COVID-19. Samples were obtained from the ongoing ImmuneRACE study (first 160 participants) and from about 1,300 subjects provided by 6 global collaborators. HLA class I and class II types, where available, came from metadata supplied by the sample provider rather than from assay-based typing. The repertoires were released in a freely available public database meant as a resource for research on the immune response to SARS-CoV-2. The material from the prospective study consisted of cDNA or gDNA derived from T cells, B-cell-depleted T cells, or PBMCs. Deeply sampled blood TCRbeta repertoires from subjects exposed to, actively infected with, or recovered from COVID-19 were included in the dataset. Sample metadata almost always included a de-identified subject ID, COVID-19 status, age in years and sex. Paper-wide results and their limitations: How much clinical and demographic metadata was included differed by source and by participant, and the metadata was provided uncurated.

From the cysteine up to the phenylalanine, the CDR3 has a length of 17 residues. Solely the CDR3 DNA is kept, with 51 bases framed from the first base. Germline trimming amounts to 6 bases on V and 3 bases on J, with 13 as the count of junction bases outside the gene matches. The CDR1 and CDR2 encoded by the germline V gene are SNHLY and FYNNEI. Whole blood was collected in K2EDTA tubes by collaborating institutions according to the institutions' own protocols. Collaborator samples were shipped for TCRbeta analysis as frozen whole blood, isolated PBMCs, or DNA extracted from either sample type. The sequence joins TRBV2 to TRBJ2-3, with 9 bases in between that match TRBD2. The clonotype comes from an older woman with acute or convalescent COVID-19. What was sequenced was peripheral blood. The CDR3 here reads CASRLPAGGGSTDTQYF. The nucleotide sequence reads TGTGCCAGCAGGCTGCCAGCGGGGGGCGGGTCGACAGATACGCAGTATTTT.